Included here is one TCR beta chain sequence, with context. Its antigen is unknown. CDR1 and CDR2 (germline): SGHRS, YFSETQ. V gave up 0 bases and J gave up 2 bases, with 13 bases separating them. This CDR3 contains 16 residues. This sample was included in a study of shared clonotypes between healthy human individuals. General study findings and limits: The sampled material consisted only of blood, and tissue repertoires are likely to differ. Estimated clonotype richness was generally higher in naive than memory subsets.

The repertoire was sequenced with immunoSEQ multiplex PCR; TCRdb's copy has only in-frame clones and lacks some. This sample has 2,500,000 or so clones, with just under 95% found just once. The sequence came from a man between 18 and 35 years old in good health. Some clones in this sample may be carry-over from other donors' samples. J is TRBJ2-3 and V is TRBV5-1; TRBD2 might be the D (6 bases). Sequencing was carried out using naive CD4+ T cells from PBMCs. The subset denotes: CD45RA+ positively selected. The CDR3, as DNA: TGCGCCAGCAGCTTGGTTTTAGCGGCCTACACAGATACGCAGTATTTT. Translation: CASSLVLAAYTDTQYF.